The 29 T cell receptor beta chains listed next were all sequenced from one sample in a study of T cell repertoires in cytomegalovirus infection. TCRdb ran MiXCR on the reads and lists one entry per CDR3 protein. Among roughly 240,000 distinct CDR3 sequences listed, roughly 6.5% were seen once. The sequencing input was PBMCs. These receptor sequences come from a human donor in good health (CMV status not recorded). Some clones in this sample may be carry-over from other donors' samples.

Many counts were recorded for this clonotype. The V call is TRBV7-2, the J call TRBJ2-5; no definite D call. The ends were cut back, 1 base at V and 5 bases at J, with 11 bases in the middle. Germline CDR1 reads SGHTA; CDR2 reads FQGNSA. This CDR3 is built from 14 residues. CDR3 amino acids: CASSLGVERETQYF. In nucleotides, the CDR3 is TGTGCCAGCAGCTTAGGGGTAGAAAGGGAGACCCAGTACTTC.

At least ten counts were recorded for this clonotype. The rearrangement links TRBV12-3 or TRBV12-4 to TRBJ1-1, with TRBD1 matching 8 bases. V was pared by 3 bases and J by 4 bases, with 4 bases of the junction left unmatched. The CDR3 consists of 14 residues. For the CDR3, the DNA is TGTGCCAGCAGTTTTACAGGGGGTGGCACTGAAGCTTTCTTT. Translating it yields CASSFTGGGTEAFF.

This clonotype was seen repeatedly, ten times or more. J is TRBJ1-1 and V is TRBV7-9, with 9 bases that match TRBD1. This CDR3 is 16 amino acids long. Trimming took 3 bases from V and 5 from J; bases not matched to a gene: 10. Germline V gene lookup returns CDR1 SEHNR and CDR2 FQNEAQ (reference sequence). For the CDR3, the DNA is TGTGCCAGCAGCTTCCCTAGGACAGGGGTGAGGACTGAAGCTTTCTTT. This sequence encodes CASSFPRTGVRTEAFF. The full variable domain, its missing parts supplied by reference TRBV7-9 and TRBJ1-1, is DTGVSQNPRHKITKRGQNVTFRCDPISEHNRLYWYRQTLGQGPEFLTYFQNEAQLEKSRLLSDRFSAERPKGSFSTLEIQRTEQGDSAMYLCASSFPRTGVRTEAFFGQGTRLTVV.

This clonotype occurred many times. V is TRBV10-3 and J is TRBJ2-3; TRBD1 is a possible D gene (5 bases). V was clipped by 3 bases and J by 4 bases, with 17 bases between them. The germline V gene encodes CDR1 ENHRY and CDR2 SYGVKD. This CDR3 is built from 16 residues. The CDR3 here is CAISDPLESQADTQYF. CDR3 nucleotides: TGTGCCATCAGTGATCCTCTGGAATCACAGGCAGATACGCAGTATTTT.

This clonotype was counted only a few times. This chain connects TRBV5-4 to TRBJ2-1; 11 bases are shared with TRBD1. The CDR3 is made up of 13 amino acids. CDR1 is SGHNT and CDR2 is YYREEE in the germline V gene (reference sequence). Trimming removed 5 bases from V and 7 bases from J; junction bases left unmatched: 2. The CDR3 region is CASRRDRGNEQFF. The CDR3, as DNA: TGTGCCAGCAGACGGGACAGGGGGAATGAGCAGTTCTTC.

This clonotype was seen many times. The gene calls are TRBV4-2 and TRBJ1-2; possibly TRBD1 for D (5 bases). V lost 0 bases and J 7 bases, leaving 12 bases between the germline ends. CDR1 is LGHNA and CDR2 is YNFKEQ in the germline V gene. CDR3 length: 14 residues. CDR3 in DNA: TGTGCCAGCAGCCAAGATGGGACCGGGAGTGGCTACACCTTC. This encodes CASSQDGTGSGYTF.

This clonotype was detected many times. The V call is TRBV28, the J call TRBJ2-7; a possible D gene is TRBD1 (5 bases). The germline gives CDR1 MDHEN, CDR2 SYDVKM. The length of the CDR3 is 13 residues. Trimming took off 3 bases at V and 6 bases at J, with 12 bases between the two ends. Written as DNA, the CDR3 is TGTGCCAGCAGTTTCCAGGGTCCGGGCGAGCAGTACTTC. Translation gives CASSFQGPGEQYF.

This clonotype was counted at least ten times. This chain connects TRBV7-2 to TRBJ2-3; TRBD2 is a possible D gene (6 bases). Germline V lookup: CDR1 SGHTA, CDR2 FQGNSA. Trimming removed 3 bases from V and 4 bases from J, with 23 bases in between. CDR3 size: 18 residues. The DNA of the CDR3 is TGTGCCAGCAGCTTGATGGCCAGCCGAGGACTAAGCCCAGATACGCAGTATTTT. It codes for CASSLMASRGLSPDTQYF.

J is TRBJ1-2 and V is TRBV20-1; tentative D call: TRBD1 (6 bases). The CDR3 contains 9 residues. V dropped 5 bases and J dropped 14 bases, with 12 bases sitting between them. Germline V gene sequence: CDR1 DFQATT, CDR2 SNEGSKA (reference sequence). CDR3 in DNA: TGCAGTGCTCCTACAGGGATAACCTTC. As protein: CSAPTGITF.

This clonotype appeared many times. J is TRBJ1-1 and V is TRBV7-2; D possibly corresponds to TRBD1 (5 bases). Trimming cost V 7 bases and J 10 bases, with 13 bases left between them. Germline loops: CDR1 SGHTA, CDR2 FQGNSA. This CDR3 has 11 amino acids. CDR3 sequence (DNA): TGTGCCAGCACCTACCGGGGGACAGCTTTCTTT. Translating gives CASTYRGTAFF. The full variable domain, with the rest looked up from reference TRBV7-2 and TRBJ1-1, is GAGVSQSPSNKVTEKGKDVELRCDPISGHTALYWYRQSLGQGLEFLIYFQGNSAPDKSGLPSDRFSAERTGGSVSTLTIQRTQQEDSAVYLCASTYRGTAFFGQGTRLTVV.

A few counts support this clonotype. The V gene is TRBV5-1, the J gene TRBJ2-3, with D perhaps assigned TRBD1 or TRBD2 (5 bases each). This CDR3 spans 13 amino acids. The germline V gene has CDR1 SGHRS and CDR2 YFSETQ. Trimming pared 4 bases from V and 2 bases from J, leaving 8 bases between. The CDR3 loop is CASSAGTTDTQYF. For the CDR3, the DNA is TGCGCCAGCAGCGCCGGGACCACAGATACGCAGTATTTT.

This clonotype was observed a few times. The chain employs TRBV29-1 and TRBJ1-3, with 8 nucleotides matching TRBD1. The J segment lost 7 bases and the V segment lost 6 bases, leaving 2 bases of the junction unmatched. CDR3 length: 11 amino acids. Germline CDR1 is SQVTM and CDR2 is ANQGSEA. DNA of the CDR3: TGCAGCGTACGGACAGGGAACACCATATATTTT. Translated, it gives CSVRTGNTIYF.

The sample holds many counts of this clonotype. This chain links TRBV29-1 with TRBJ1-1; the D is unclear. CDR1 SQVTM and CDR2 ANQGSEA come from the germline V gene. CDR3 length: 12 amino acids. Trimming took 7 bases from V and 5 from J, leaving 14 bases between them. In nucleotides, the CDR3 is TGCAGCGCTGGAGGAGGTTGGACTGAAGCTTTCTTT. This codes for CSAGGGWTEAFF.

V usage is TRBV9 and J usage is TRBJ1-1; the match to TRBD1 covers 8 bases. This CDR3 is 15 amino acids long. V dropped 3 bases and J dropped 7; count of bases not matched to a gene: 11. CDR1 is SGDLS, CDR2 YYNGEE, per germline. The CDR3 region has the DNA TGTGCCAGCAGCGGGCGACAGGGGATTGGAGTTGAAGCTTTCTTT. Its protein is CASSGRQGIGVEAFF.

This clonotype has a count of ten or more. This chain joins TRBV27 and TRBJ1-3; 7 nucleotides align to TRBD1. The CDR3 is made up of 17 amino acids. CDR1 is MNHEY, CDR2 SMNVEV, per germline (reference sequence). V shed 4 bases and J 2 bases; nucleotides not matched to a gene: 11. The CDR3 DNA sequence: TGTGCCAGCAGTTCTTATAACAGGGGCTCGACTGGAAACACCATATATTTT. Amino acids: CASSSYNRGSTGNTIYF.

This clonotype was seen at least ten times. V gene TRBV20-1 combines with J gene TRBJ1-3; no reliable D call. This CDR3 region has 12 residues. Trimming pared 5 bases from V and 0 bases from J, leaving 5 bases between. Germline values: CDR1 DFQATT, CDR2 SNEGSKA (reference sequence). The chain's CDR3 is CSAGPSGNTIYF. As DNA, the CDR3 is TGCAGTGCTGGGCCCTCTGGAAACACCATATATTTT.

This clonotype was observed at least ten times. V gene TRBV4-3 combines with J gene TRBJ2-3, with a tentative D call TRBD1 (6 bases). CDR3 length: 16 residues. The V end lost 2 bases, the J end lost 2 bases, and 14 bases lay between the germline ends. Germline CDR1 reads LGHNA; CDR2 reads YSLEER. Here the CDR3 reads CASSQLTGGLTDTQYF. The DNA of the CDR3 is TGCGCCAGCAGCCAACTGACAGGTGGCCTCACAGATACGCAGTATTTT.

In its sample, this clonotype was seen many times. This rearrangement joins TRBV12-3 or TRBV12-4 to TRBJ1-5; D is possibly TRBD1 (5 bases). Trimming removed 6 bases at V and 10 bases at J, with 16 bases between. The CDR3 extends over 13 amino acids. The CDR3: CASRLGTVSPQHF. CDR3 sequence (DNA): TGTGCCAGCAGGCTTGGGACCGTGTCTCCCCAGCATTTT.

This clonotype was recorded many times. This chain joins TRBV25-1 and TRBJ1-2; no clear D gene. Germline V gene lookup returns CDR1 MGHDK and CDR2 SYGVNS. V dropped 0 bases and J dropped 8 bases, with 13 bases sitting between them. CDR3 size: 14 residues. The DNA for the CDR3 is TGTGCCAGCAGTGAATATCTGGGAACGGACGGCTACACCTTC. It encodes CASSEYLGTDGYTF.

This clonotype came up many times. The rearrangement joins TRBV7-9 to TRBJ2-1; D may correspond to TRBD1 or TRBD2 (5 bases each). The V gene's germline CDR1 is SEHNR and CDR2 FQNEAQ (reference sequence). V lost 5 bases, J lost 4 bases, and 15 bases lay in between. This CDR3 spans 15 amino acids. The CDR3 sequence is CASSPRDGDYNEQFF. CDR3 in DNA: TGTGCCAGCAGCCCCCGGGACGGGGATTACAATGAGCAGTTCTTC. The full variable domain, with the rest looked up from reference TRBV7-9 and TRBJ2-1, is DTGVSQNPRHKITKRGQNVTFRCDPISEHNRLYWYRQTLGQGPEFLTYFQNEAQLEKSRLLSDRFSAERPKGSFSTLEIQRTEQGDSAMYLCASSPRDGDYNEQFFGPGTRLTVL.

This clonotype was observed many times. The V call is TRBV20-1, the J call TRBJ2-7; D not certain. Germline values: CDR1 DFQATT, CDR2 SNEGSKA (reference sequence). The CDR3 runs to 16 residues. The V and J ends lost 0 bases and 2 bases respectively, with 17 bases between them. CDR3 in DNA: TGCAGTGCTAGAGAAATCAGGCAAGTTAGGGCCTACGAGCAGTACTTC. Residues: CSAREIRQVRAYEQYF.

This clonotype showed up just a few times. The chain links TRBV5-1 to TRBJ1-1; D gene ambiguous. V was shortened by 4 bases and J by 0 bases, with 13 bases between the two germline ends. Germline V gene data show CDR1 as SGHRS and CDR2 as YFSETQ. The CDR3 sequence is 15 residues long. CDR3 region: CASSMTGNVNTEAFF. The DNA of the CDR3 is TGCGCCAGCAGCATGACGGGAAACGTGAACACTGAAGCTTTCTTT. Full variable domain (rest looked up from reference TRBV5-1 and TRBJ1-1): KAGVTQTPRYLIKTRGQQVTLSCSPISGHRSVSWYQQTPGQGLQFLFEYFSETQRNKGNFPGRFSGRQFSNSRSEMNVSTLELGDSALYLCASSMTGNVNTEAFFGQGTRLTVV.

In its sample, this clonotype was seen many times. The chain links TRBV20-1 to TRBJ1-2; TRBD1 aligns across 9 bases. Germline V gives CDR1 DFQATT, CDR2 SNEGSKA (reference sequence). V dropped 0 bases and J dropped 4; count of bases not matched to a gene: 9. CDR3 length: 16 residues. CDR3 sequence: CSARDLGQGGSYGYTF. Here the CDR3 DNA reads TGCAGTGCTAGAGACCTGGGACAGGGAGGGAGCTATGGCTACACCTTC.

The CDR3 region has the DNA TGCAGTGCCCCGTACTGGGGATGGAACACTGAAGCTTTCTTT. This sequence encodes CSAPYWGWNTEAFF. This rearrangement joins TRBV20-1 to TRBJ1-1; D not resolved. The CDR3 spans 14 residues. V was shortened by 6 bases and J by 1 base, with 15 bases between the two germline ends. Germline loops: CDR1 DFQATT, CDR2 SNEGSKA (reference sequence).

This clonotype was counted ten times or more. The CDR3 here is CASISGATYEQYF. CDR3 sequence (DNA): TGTGCCAGCATAAGCGGGGCCACCTACGAGCAGTACTTC. The chain employs TRBV28 and TRBJ2-7; 7 bases are shared with TRBD2. Germline V gene sequence: CDR1 MDHEN, CDR2 SYDVKM. This CDR3 has 13 residues. With V trimmed by 7 bases and J by 2 bases, 5 bases remained unmatched.

This rearrangement joins TRBV19 to TRBJ1-4; 7 bases match TRBD1. The CDR3 is made up of 16 amino acids. Germline trimming cut 6 bases from V and 6 bases from J; bases unmatched to any gene: 13. CDR1 is LNHDA, CDR2 SQIVND, per germline (reference sequence). CDR3 loop: CASSIRPGQLDEKLFF. CDR3 nucleotides: TGTGCCAGTAGCATCAGACCGGGACAGCTAGATGAAAAACTGTTTTTT.

This clonotype has ten or more counts. V gene TRBV7-2 combines with J gene TRBJ2-1; D not resolved. This CDR3 has 20 amino acids. Germline-derived CDR1 and CDR2 are SGHTA and FQGNSA. V lost 1 base and J lost 0, with 22 bases in between. The CDR3 is CASSLVAFSFRPSSYNEQFF. CDR3 coding DNA: TGTGCCAGCAGCTTAGTGGCTTTCTCTTTCAGGCCTAGCTCCTACAATGAGCAGTTCTTC. The whole variable domain, filled in from reference TRBV7-2 and TRBJ2-1, reads GAGVSQSPSNKVTEKGKDVELRCDPISGHTALYWYRQSLGQGLEFLIYFQGNSAPDKSGLPSDRFSAERTGGSVSTLTIQRTQQEDSAVYLCASSLVAFSFRPSSYNEQFFGPGTRLTVL.

This clonotype was observed at least ten times. The chain combines TRBV4-1 with TRBJ2-7; tentatively, D is TRBD2 (7 bases). V lost 0 bases, J lost 0 bases, and 12 bases lay in between. This CDR3 is 16 amino acids long. Germline CDR1 and CDR2: MGHRA and YSYEKL. The CDR3 DNA reads as TGCGCCAGCAGCCAAGATAGGGGGGGCGCCTCCTACGAGCAGTACTTC. It is translated as CASSQDRGGASYEQYF.

Ten or more counts support this clonotype. The chain couples TRBV7-9 to TRBJ2-7, with unresolved D. CDR3 length: 16 amino acids. The germline V gene encodes CDR1 SEHNR and CDR2 FQNEAQ (reference sequence). Trimming pared 5 bases from V and 2 bases from J, leaving 19 bases between. The CDR3 coding sequence is TGTGCCAGCAGCGGTTTTTTACGACATACCGCCTACGAGCAGTACTTC. It yields the protein CASSGFLRHTAYEQYF.